This T cell receptor (beta chain) is drawn from a study of T cell clonality in common variable immunodeficiency. Study results and limitations: Common variable immunodeficiency TCR beta sequences reportedly had fewer deletions and N-nucleotide insertions.

CVID and control samples used equivalent genomic DNA input. The protocol was immunoSEQ multiplex PCR, while the TCRdb copy is restricted to in-frame clones and leaves out a portion. Sampling found fewer than 25,000 clones, none seen once. Germline assignment: CDR1 DFQATT and CDR2 SNEGSKA (reference sequence). Trimming cost V 5 bases and J 5 bases, with 15 bases left between them. This CDR3 is built from 13 residues. This clone has ten or more counts. Antigen: not known. The sequenced fragment ends 3 residues before the CDR3 boundary, so the rest is inferred from the germline J gene. This TCR derives from a human donor with common variable immunodeficiency. V gene TRBV20-1 combines with J gene TRBJ1-1; maybe TRBD1 (6 bases). The sequenced material came from peripheral blood mononuclear cells. CDR3 DNA (partial): TGCAGTGCTCCGGGACAAGAGATGACTGAA. Amino acids: CSAPGQEMTE. The CDR3, in full, reads CSAPGQEMTEAFF.